This is a list of T cell receptor beta chains from one sample in a study of a mutant IDH1 vaccine in newly diagnosed glioma. The method was immunoSEQ multiplex PCR; TCRdb's version includes in-frame clones alone and lacks a portion of them. The sample includes tens of thousands of clones, approximately 80% of them seen just once. Sequenced material: PBMCs, taken from a glioma patient treated with radiotherapy, temozolomide or both. The receptors were sampled from a woman aged 40-49 years with glioma. Both conserved end residues are part of each CDR3. D genes are given only for firm matches. Expanded clones are given a class, and other clones once, few, many or no size at all.

>TRBV7-2|few|-|11|TRBJ1-2
TGTGCCAGCAGCGTTGGAGACGGCTACACCTTC
CASSVGDGYTF
>TRBV10-3|-|-|14|TRBJ2-2
TGTGCCACCTCTGGGGGAACGGTCACCGGGGAGCTGTTTTTT
CATSGGTVTGELFF
>TRBV5-6|-|-|13|TRBJ1-1
TGTGCCAGCAGTTCCTCAGTGAACACTGAAGCTTTCTTT
CASSSSVNTEAFF
>TRBV7-2|once|TRBD1|15|TRBJ1-2
TGTGCCAGCAGCAAAGACAGGGGGAAGGATGGGGGCTACACCTTC
CASSKDRGKDGGYTF
>TRBV27|-|TRBD1|14|TRBJ1-6
TGTGCCAGCTCCGACGGACAGGGCGATTCACCCCTCCACTTT
CASSDGQGDSPLHF
>TRBV6-1|few|-|15|TRBJ1-5
TGTGCCAGCAGTGAGACGGGTTATAGCAATCAGCCCCAGCATTTT
CASSETGYSNQPQHF
>TRBV10-3|-|TRBD1|14|TRBJ2-5
TGTGCCATCAGTGAGCCTGACAGGGTCGAGACCCAGTACTTC
CAISEPDRVETQYF
>TRBV10-3|-|TRBD1|15|TRBJ2-7
TGTGCCATCAGTGGGGGACAGAGACGCTCCTACGAGCAGTACTTC
CAISGGQRRSYEQYF
>TRBV5-1|few|-|16|TRBJ1-5
TGCGCCAGCAGCTTGGACGGAGACAGGATGAATCAGCCCCAGCATTTT
CASSLDGDRMNQPQHF
>TRBV13|-|TRBD2|15|TRBJ2-7
TGTGCCAGCAGCTCGGGACTAGCGGGGTCATACGAGCAGTACTTC
CASSSGLAGSYEQYF
>TRBV6-1|-|-|12|TRBJ1-5
TGTGCCAGCAGAGGAGGAAATCAGCCCCAGCATTTT
CASRGGNQPQHF
>TRBV6-6|-|-|13|TRBJ1-1
TGTGCCAGCAGCCCTGGGACGGGCACTGAAGCTTTCTTT
CASSPGTGTEAFF
>TRBV7-2|-|-|14|TRBJ1-3
TGTGCCAGCAGCCCCAATGTGCGGAGAAACACCATATATTTT
CASSPNVRRNTIYF
>TRBV6-6|-|-|13|TRBJ2-7
TGTGCCAGCAGTTCTTCCAACGACTACGAGCAGTACTTC
CASSSSNDYEQYF
>TRBV6-4|-|-|16|TRBJ2-7
TGTGCCAGCAGTGGGATCCGGTTGAGATTAACCTACGAGCAGTACTTC
CASSGIRLRLTYEQYF
>TRBV15|-|TRBD1|16|TRBJ1-2
TGTGCCACCAGCAGTGACAGGGGGCCCTCGAACTATGGCTACACCTTC
CATSSDRGPSNYGYTF
>TRBV2|-|-|15|TRBJ2-5
TGTGCCAGCAGCGACCTTTTGGAGGGCGGTGAGACCCAGTACTTC
CASSDLLEGGETQYF
>TRBV7-6|-|-|14|TRBJ2-2
TGTGCCAGCAGCTCCGCAGGGGGGGGCCGGGAGCTGTTTTTT
CASSSAGGGRELFF
>TRBV6-1|few|-|15|TRBJ1-2
TGTGCCAGCAGTGCCGGAGGCAGAGCTAACTATGGCTACACCTTC
CASSAGGRANYGYTF
>TRBV19|-|-|16|TRBJ1-2
TGTGCCAGTACCCTCCCCCGCGGAGGGGTGGGCTATGGCTACACCTTC
CASTLPRGGVGYGYTF
>TRBV19|few|-|14|TRBJ1-5
TGTGCCAGTAGTGTCCGGGACGGGGATCAGCCCCAGCATTTT
CASSVRDGDQPQHF
>TRBV2|-|TRBD1|14|TRBJ1-5
TGTGCCAGCAGTGCGCAGGGGGCTGGTCAGCCCCAGCATTTT
CASSAQGAGQPQHF
>TRBV2|once|-|16|TRBJ1-5
TGTGCCAGCAGTGAAGCGTTGTCCGGGGGCAATCAGCCCCAGCATTTT
CASSEALSGGNQPQHF
>TRBV6-1|-|-|15|TRBJ2-1
TGTGCCAGCAGTGTTTCAGTGATGCTCTACAATGAGCAGTTCTTC
CASSVSVMLYNEQFF
>TRBV30|-|TRBD1|16|TRBJ2-2
TGTGCCTGGATCCGGGACAGGGCCGTTAACACCGGGGAGCTGTTTTTT
CAWIRDRAVNTGELFF
>TRBV30|-|-|14|TRBJ1-2
TGTGCCTGGGCCCTTTTCGGTGCTAACTATGGCTACACCTTC
CAWALFGANYGYTF
>TRBV27|-|-|17|TRBJ2-3
TGTGCCAGCAGTTTAGAATGGCGTGTGGGGGGGCAGGCTACGCAGTATTTT
CASSLEWRVGGQATQYF
>TRBV7-9|-|-|15|TRBJ2-7
TGTGCCAGCAGCTTAACGGTTGGGGTAGATGCCGAGCAGTACTTC
CASSLTVGVDAEQYF
>TRBV6-5|-|-|14|TRBJ2-5
TGTGCCAGCAGTTACGGGGCCCGGACCGAGACCCAGTACTTC
CASSYGARTETQYF
>TRBV5-1|few|TRBD1|17|TRBJ1-4
TGCGCCAGCAGCCCTTCCCCTTCTGACAGGGGTGATGAAAAACTGTTTTTT
CASSPSPSDRGDEKLFF
>TRBV4-2|-|-|16|TRBJ1-3
TGTGCCAGCAGCCAAGATGGGGCAGACTCTGGAAACACCATATATTTT
CASSQDGADSGNTIYF
>TRBV30|-|-|12|TRBJ1-2
TGTGCCTGGAGGCAAGACAGTGATGGCTACACCTTC
CAWRQDSDGYTF
>TRBV7-6|-|-|13|TRBJ1-5
TGTGCCAGCAGCTTAGTGGATGGGCAGCCCCAGCATTTT
CASSLVDGQPQHF
>TRBV13|-|TRBD2|15|TRBJ2-7
TGTGCCAGCAGCTTCCCCCGAGCGGGGGGGTACGAGCAGTACTTC
CASSFPRAGGYEQYF
>TRBV2|few|-|14|TRBJ2-2
TGTGCCAGCATCGATCCCGGAATCACCGGGGAGCTGTTTTTT
CASIDPGITGELFF
>TRBV30|-|-|11|TRBJ1-1
TGTGCCTGGAGTTATATTACTGAAGCTTTCTTT
CAWSYITEAFF
>TRBV18|-|-|14|TRBJ1-1
TGTGCCAGCTCACCATCGGGGGCGAAGACTGAAGCTTTCTTT
CASSPSGAKTEAFF
>TRBV6-1|-|-|16|TRBJ1-2
TGTGCCAGCAGTGAAGTCCTTGGGGCTTCTCGGTATGGCTACACCTTC
CASSEVLGASRYGYTF
>TRBV30|medium-sized|-|12|TRBJ1-2
TGTGCCTGGACCAGGACAGCCTATGGCTACACCTTC
CAWTRTAYGYTF
>TRBV6-5|-|TRBD1|14|TRBJ2-7
TGTGCCAGCAGTCTCTCAGGGGGCGCGTACGAGCAGTACTTC
CASSLSGGAYEQYF
>TRBV6-5|-|-|13|TRBJ1-3
TGTGCCAGCAGTTACAGCTCTGGAAACACCATATATTTT
CASSYSSGNTIYF
>TRBV5-1|-|TRBD1|18|TRBJ2-1
TGCGCCAGCAGCTTAAGGACAGGGGCTATGGGCTCCTACAATGAGCAGTTCTTC
CASSLRTGAMGSYNEQFF
>TRBV5-1|-|TRBD1|16|TRBJ1-3
TGCGCCAGCAGCCTCGGACAGGCGTCCTCTGGAAACACCATATATTTT
CASSLGQASSGNTIYF
>TRBV7-9|-|-|14|TRBJ2-2
TGTGCCAGCAGCTTGTCGGAGTTTACCGGGGAGCTGTTTTTT
CASSLSEFTGELFF
>TRBV29-1|-|-|14|TRBJ1-4
TGCAGCGCTCTCGACGGTTTATCTAATGAAAAACTGTTTTTT
CSALDGLSNEKLFF
>TRBV5-6|few|TRBD1|16|TRBJ1-5
TGTGCCAGCAGCTCGTGGGGACAGGGGGTCGGGGAGCCCCAGCATTTT
CASSSWGQGVGEPQHF
>TRBV7-9|-|-|15|TRBJ2-2
TGTGCCAGCAGCTTACGGGACTTACCCACCGGGGAGCTGTTTTTT
CASSLRDLPTGELFF
>TRBV6-5|-|-|16|TRBJ2-7
TGTGCCAGCAGTTACTGGGGGAAAGGGGCGGGTAACGAGCAGTACTTC
CASSYWGKGAGNEQYF
>TRBV4-3|-|-|15|TRBJ1-5
TGCGCCAGCAGCCAGGATACAGAGTATAATCAGCCCCAGCATTTT
CASSQDTEYNQPQHF
>TRBV18|-|-|13|TRBJ1-2
TGTGCCAGCTCACCACGGAAGGATCTCGGCTACACCTTC
CASSPRKDLGYTF
>TRBV15|-|TRBD1|18|TRBJ1-4
TGTGCCACCAGCAGAGCGACAGGGAAGGGAGGGCCTAATGAAAAACTGTTTTTT
CATSRATGKGGPNEKLFF
>TRBV5-4|-|-|14|TRBJ2-7
TGTGCCAGCAGCTTGAGGGGACCGCGCTACGAGCAGTACTTC
CASSLRGPRYEQYF
>TRBV7-9|-|-|14|TRBJ1-6
TGTGCCAGCAGCTTAGTGGGGGTGAATTCACCCCTCCACTTT
CASSLVGVNSPLHF